Here is one T cell receptor beta chain with its context. As yet, its antigen is unknown. The data derive from a study of CD8+CD57+ T cells in acquired aplastic anemia. General study findings and limits: Found in both controls and patients were some 30 CD8+ CDR3 sequences.

Trimming left V 1 base short and J 1 base short, with 10 bases between. CDR3 length: 15 amino acids. The germline V gene has CDR1 SEHNR and CDR2 FQNEAQ (reference sequence). The sequenced patients had an expansion of CD8+CD57+ cells seen by flow cytometry. No therapy was given to patients before blood sampling. The TCR beta profiling, which covered VDJ combination and CDR3 sequence, was carried out using genomic DNA as the template. MiXCR was run by TCRdb on the reads, yielding one entry per CDR3 protein. The sample lists some 170,000 distinct CDR3 sequences, 40% to 50% occurring once. The chain has TRBV7-9 and TRBJ1-1; D gene uncertain. The specimen sequenced was sorted CD4+, CD8+, or CD8+CD57+ T cells (not recorded which) from PBMCs. The receptor was isolated from a human donor with aplastic anemia. The CDR3 region has the DNA TGTGCCAGCAGCTTAGTGGAAGGACCGAACACTGAAGCTTTCTTT. Protein sequence: CASSLVEGPNTEAFF.